This T cell receptor beta chain appears in the sequencing data of a study of T cell responses to AZD1222 COVID-19 vaccine. Study information: Second doses at about 4 or about 12 weeks were pooled.

Study-level findings and limits: Receipt of two AZD1222 doses was followed by a rise in Spike-specific TCR breadth and depth. In a largely white British group with more females than males, clonal diversity was possibly underestimated. Repertoires were collected only later (after the peak T cell response had occurred).

The germline V and J ends were trimmed by 4 bases and 3 bases, with 13 bases remaining between them. The V gene's germline CDR1 is SGHDN and CDR2 FVKESK. The CDR3 is 15 residues long. Clones were sequenced by immunoSEQ multiplex PCR, and TCRdb holds only the in-frame ones, with some missing. The data contain more than 85,000 clones, around 87% of them seen just once; the ten biggest clones take up about 3%. About this clone itself: The target antigen is unknown.

The receptor was derived from an adult in good health. The chain employs TRBV14 and TRBJ1-5; no clear D gene. This sample comprised peripheral blood, obtained on day 0 of AZD1222 vaccination. The chain's CDR3 is CASSPGGLLNQPQHF. The CDR3 nucleotides are TGTGCCAGCAGCCCGGGTGGATTGCTCAATCAGCCCCAGCATTTT. Using reference TRBV14 and TRBJ1-5 for the parts outside the CDR3, the full variable domain is EAGVTQFPSHSVIEKGQTVTLRCDPISGHDNLYWYRRVMGKEIKFLLHFVKESKQDESGMPNNRFLAERTGGTYSTLKVQPAELEDSGVYFCASSPGGLLNQPQHFGDGTRLSIL.